This paragraph reports one TCR beta chain. A second about 7 to 12 cycle PCR used barcoded and J-beta primers. TCRdb reprocessed the 5' RACE reads via MiXCR and lists one record per CDR3 protein. The data contain about 1 million distinct CDR3 sequences, 40% to 55% of them singletons. This specimen comes from a study of blood T cells in healthy people across ages. This CDR3 is built from 13 residues. Trimming cost V 1 base and J 7 bases, with 12 bases left between them. Germline V lookup: CDR1 SGDLS, CDR2 YYNGEE. Sequencing was done on a sample of blood. The chain has TRBV9 and TRBJ2-7, with D hard to call. The sequence was obtained from a woman in her sixties in good health. CDR3 residues: CASSVTIGREQYF. The CDR3 nucleotides are TGTGCCAGCAGCGTAACCATCGGAAGGGAGCAGTACTTC. Combining the CDR3 with reference TRBV9 and TRBJ2-7 gives the whole variable domain DSGVTQTPKHLITATGQRVTLRCSPRSGDLSVYWYQQSLDQGLQFLIQYYNGEERAKGNILERFSAQQFPDLHSELNLSSLELGDSALYFCASSVTIGREQYFGPGTRLTVT.